This T cell receptor (beta chain) is from a study of naive and memory T cell subsets. V was trimmed by 0 bases and J by 4 bases, leaving 6 bases between them. CDR1 is MNHEY, CDR2 SVGEGT, per germline. The CDR3 consists of 13 residues. The beta constant-region primer was an equimolar mix of two oligonucleotides covering TRBC1 and TRBC2. The ligated cDNA underwent four PCR rounds using SP2 and nested alpha and beta constant-region primers. Ligation attached a single-stranded oligonucleotide with a 12-nucleotide UMI and the SP2 primer to the cDNA 3' end. TCRdb ran MiXCR on the UMI-ligation and nested PCR reads and lists one entry per CDR3 protein. This table holds 30,000 to 40,000 distinct CDR3 sequences, about a fifth found once. Study results and limitations: In naive cells, over 90% of TCR sequences were seen only once. TCR counts from RNA may reflect activation-linked expression changes.

This clonotype was seen only a few times. Antigen unknown. The V and J genes are TRBV6-2 or TRBV6-3 and TRBJ1-2, with D uncertain. The clonotype was recovered from a human donor in good health. The material sequenced was effector memory CD4+ T cells from blood. Subset indicated: effector memory, CD45RA- CD27-. CDR3 coding DNA: TGTGCCAGCAGTTACTCCTCAAGCTATGGCTACACCTTC. The encoded protein is CASSYSSSYGYTF.